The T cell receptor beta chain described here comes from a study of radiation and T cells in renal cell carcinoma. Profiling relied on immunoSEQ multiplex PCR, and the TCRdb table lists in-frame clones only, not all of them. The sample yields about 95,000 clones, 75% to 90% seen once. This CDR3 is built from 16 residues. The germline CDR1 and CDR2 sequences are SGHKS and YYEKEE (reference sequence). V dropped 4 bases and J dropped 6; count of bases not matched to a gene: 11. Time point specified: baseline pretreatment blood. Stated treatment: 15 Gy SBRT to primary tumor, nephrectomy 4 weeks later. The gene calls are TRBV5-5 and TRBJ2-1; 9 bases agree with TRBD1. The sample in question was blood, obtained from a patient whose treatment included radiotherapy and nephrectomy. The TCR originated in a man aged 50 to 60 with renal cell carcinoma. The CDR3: CASSGTTGGPGNEQFF. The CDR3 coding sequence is TGTGCCAGCAGCGGGACGACAGGGGGACCCGGCAATGAGCAGTTCTTC.